These 32 T cell receptor beta chains were sequenced from one sample in a study of T cell changes during pregnancy in multiple sclerosis. The repertoire was sequenced with immunoSEQ multiplex PCR; TCRdb's copy has only in-frame clones and lacks some. In the table there are tens of thousands of clones, 70% to 90% of which are singletons. Here the sequenced sample was CD4+ T cells from peripheral blood mononuclear cells, taken in the first trimester of pregnancy. These receptors were taken from a female donor in good health, enrolled as a control in a pregnancy study.

V usage is TRBV5-1 and J usage is TRBJ1-1; 9 nucleotides match TRBD1. The CDR3 totals 14 residues. Germline CDR1 SGHRS, CDR2 YFSETQ. V lost 4 bases, J lost 1 base, and 2 bases stayed unmatched. The DNA for the CDR3 is TGCGCCAGCAGCCCGGGACAGGGGAACACTGAAGCTTTCTTT. Its translation is CASSPGQGNTEAFF. Full variable domain (outside the CDR3, taken from reference TRBV5-1 and TRBJ1-1): KAGVTQTPRYLIKTRGQQVTLSCSPISGHRSVSWYQQTPGQGLQFLFEYFSETQRNKGNFPGRFSGRQFSNSRSEMNVSTLELGDSALYLCASSPGQGNTEAFFGQGTRLTVV.

The chain recombines TRBV11-3 with TRBJ2-1; no clear D. The CDR3 is 13 amino acids. From germline, CDR1 is SGHNT and CDR2 YENEEA. V was trimmed by 8 bases and J by 6 bases, leaving 14 bases between them. The CDR3 coding sequence is TGTGCCAGCGGAAGCATGACATCCAATGAGCAGTTCTTC. It yields the protein CASGSMTSNEQFF. Variable domain in full (rest from reference TRBV11-3 and TRBJ2-1): EAGVVQSPRYKIIEKKQPVAFWCNPISGHNTLYWYLQNLGQGPELLIRYENEEAVDDSQLPKDRFSAERLKGVDSTLKIQPAELGDSAVYLCASGSMTSNEQFFGPGTRLTVL.

The chain carries TRBV6-6 and TRBJ2-1; possibly TRBD2 for D (5 bases). CDR1 and CDR2 (germline): MNHNY, SVGAGI (reference sequence). V was trimmed by 7 bases and J by 0 bases, leaving 10 bases between them. This CDR3 comprises 14 residues. The CDR3 loop reads CASIRGDSYNEQFF. The CDR3 DNA sequence: TGTGCCAGCATTCGGGGAGACTCCTACAATGAGCAGTTCTTC.

The chain employs TRBV5-1 and TRBJ2-7, with 16 bases lining up with TRBD2. V was pared by 2 bases and J by 8 bases, with 7 bases of the junction left unmatched. The CDR3 spans 16 residues. Germline V gene data show CDR1 as SGHRS and CDR2 as YFSETQ. The CDR3 DNA is TGCGCCAGCAGCTTAGGGACTAGCGGGGGGGCCGGCCAGCAGTACTTC. Its translation is CASSLGTSGGAGQQYF.

The CDR3 nucleotides read TGTGCCAGCAGCTTGGAGTTCGCGTCCGAGCAGTACTTC. Encoded protein: CASSLEFASEQYF. This chain links TRBV5-4 with TRBJ2-7; D ambiguous. The CDR3 runs to 13 residues. Germline V lookup: CDR1 SGHNT, CDR2 YYREEE (reference sequence). V dropped 0 bases and J dropped 6 bases, with 10 bases sitting between them.

The chain links TRBV19 to TRBJ1-3; D might be TRBD1 (5 bases). Germline CDR1 LNHDA, CDR2 SQIVND (reference sequence). V shed 8 bases and J shed 0 bases, with 20 bases lying between them. CDR3 size: 17 residues. The CDR3 bases are TGTGCCAGTCGTTATAGTGGAGGGGACTTCTCTGGAAACACCATATATTTT. Translating gives CASRYSGGDFSGNTIYF.

The J gene is TRBJ1-5, the V gene TRBV7-2; a weak D match, TRBD1 (6 bases). CDR3 length: 16 residues. Trimming stripped 5 bases from V and 7 bases from J, with 21 bases between. The germline V gene has CDR1 SGHTA and CDR2 FQGNSA. CDR3 DNA: TGTGCCAGCAGCCAGGGCCCAGGGGCAGGGTGGCAGCCCCAGCATTTT. It is translated as CASSQGPGAGWQPQHF.

This clone showed up just once. The chain recombines TRBV30 with TRBJ1-3, with a tentative D call TRBD1 (6 bases). The CDR3 totals 11 residues. Germline V lookup: CDR1 GTSNPN, CDR2 SVGIG (reference sequence). The CDR3 is CAWDIGNTIYF. CDR3 coding DNA: TGTGCTTGGGACATTGGAAACACCATATATTTT.

This clone was observed a single time. V and J are TRBV2 and TRBJ2-5, with TRBD1 as a possible D gene (5 bases). The CDR3 loop spans 13 amino acids. Germline V CDR1 and CDR2: SNHLY, FYNNEI. Trimming shortened V by 2 bases and J by 4 bases, and 8 bases separated the two germline ends. The chain's CDR3 is CASSENRRETQYF. Written as DNA, the CDR3 is TGTGCCAGCAGTGAAAACAGGCGAGAGACCCAGTACTTC. The full variable domain, in which reference TRBV2 and TRBJ2-5 provide the parts outside the CDR3, is EPEVTQTPSHQVTQMGQEVILRCVPISNHLYFYWYRQILGQKVEFLVSFYNNEISEKSEIFDDQFSVERPDGSNFTLKIRSTKLEDSAMYFCASSENRRETQYFGPGTRLLVL.

This clone was detected once. The J gene is TRBJ2-5, the V gene TRBV9; the match to TRBD1 covers 9 bases. The CDR3 length is 15 residues. The germline V gene encodes CDR1 SGDLS and CDR2 YYNGEE. The junction had 7 bases not matched to a gene; V was cut back by 4 bases and J by 3 bases. CDR3 region: CASSLTGTGKETQYF. CDR3 DNA: TGTGCCAGCAGCTTGACCGGGACAGGGAAAGAGACCCAGTACTTC.

V and J are TRBV10-3 and TRBJ2-5, with 9 bases identical to TRBD2. The ends lost 4 bases at V and 4 bases at J; junction bases unmatched: 7. Germline values: CDR1 ENHRY, CDR2 SYGVKD. CDR3 length: 15 residues. The CDR3 DNA is TGTGCCATCAGTGGAGCGGGGGGCCGGGGAGAGACCCAGTACTTC. It yields the protein CAISGAGGRGETQYF.

V usage is TRBV30 and J usage is TRBJ2-3; the match to TRBD2 covers 10 bases. Germline-derived CDR1 and CDR2 are GTSNPN and SVGIG (reference sequence). With 0 bases clipped from V and 6 bases from J, the junction kept 6 bases outside the gene matches. CDR3 length: 15 residues. The CDR3 protein is CAWSVLAGSGDTQYF. For the CDR3, the DNA is TGTGCCTGGAGTGTACTAGCGGGGTCCGGGGATACGCAGTATTTT.

The chain employs TRBV19 and TRBJ1-6; 9 nucleotides match TRBD1. This CDR3 is 16 amino acids long. V trimming: 0 bases; J trimming: 7 bases; junction bases outside the gene matches: 4. Germline V gene lookup returns CDR1 LNHDA and CDR2 SQIVND (reference sequence). CDR3 protein: CASSIDLGQGNSPLHF. The CDR3, as DNA: TGTGCCAGTAGTATAGATTTGGGACAGGGCAATTCACCCCTCCACTTT. Full variable domain (remainder filled in from reference TRBV19 and TRBJ1-6): DGGITQSPKYLFRKEGQNVTLSCEQNLNHDAMYWYRQDPGQGLRLIYYSQIVNDFQKGDIAEGYSVSREKKESFPLTVTSAQKNPTAFYLCASSIDLGQGNSPLHFGNGTRLTVT.

This clone has only one observation. The rearrangement links TRBV5-1 to TRBJ1-2; D may be TRBD1 (5 bases). The CDR3 length is 14 residues. V was trimmed by 1 base and J by 6 bases, leaving 13 bases between them. From germline, CDR1 is SGHRS and CDR2 YFSETQ. This chain's CDR3 is CASSLPGKVDGYTF. The CDR3 DNA is TGCGCCAGCAGCTTGCCAGGGAAAGTCGATGGCTACACCTTC.

This sequence joins TRBV12-1 and TRBJ2-7; the table gives TRBD1 as D, unverified against the DNA. TRBV12-1 is an annotated pseudogene. This CDR3 has 23 amino acids. Here the CDR3 DNA reads TGTGCCAGCAGCTTTGGAGCGCAACTCAGATTCGACCAGGGGGTTTGGAGCTCCTACGAGCAGTACTTC. Translating it yields CASSFGAQLRFDQGVWSSYEQYF.

The rearrangement uses TRBV19 and TRBJ1-5, with 8 bases aligning to TRBD1. The V segment lost 7 bases and the J segment 0 bases; nucleotides outside the gene matches: 11. The CDR3 loop spans 17 amino acids. Per the germline V gene, CDR1 is LNHDA and CDR2 is SQIVND (reference sequence). The CDR3 DNA sequence: TGTGCCAGTACCTATGGACAGGGACAATATAGCAATCAGCCCCAGCATTTT. This gives the protein CASTYGQGQYSNQPQHF.

V and J are TRBV5-4 and TRBJ1-1, with 7 nucleotides matching TRBD1. This CDR3 has 14 residues. Germline CDR1 reads SGHNT; CDR2 reads YYREEE (reference sequence). V lost 4 bases, J lost 0 bases, and 3 bases stayed unmatched. For the CDR3, the DNA is TGTGCCAGCAGCGTGGACAGGTTGAACACTGAAGCTTTCTTT. It encodes CASSVDRLNTEAFF.

On this clone: This sample also contains other DNA sequences that code for the same CDR3. The J gene is TRBJ2-3, the V gene TRBV5-1; 12 bases line up with TRBD2. Trimming cost V 0 bases and J 3 bases; bases outside gene matches: 2. This CDR3 is 16 amino acids long. Germline loops: CDR1 SGHRS, CDR2 YFSETQ. Written as DNA, the CDR3 is TGCGCCAGCAGCTTGGTACTAGCGGGGGGTACAGATACGCAGTATTTT. Amino acids: CASSLVLAGGTDTQYF. Filled out from reference TRBV5-1 and TRBJ2-3, the complete variable domain reads KAGVTQTPRYLIKTRGQQVTLSCSPISGHRSVSWYQQTPGQGLQFLFEYFSETQRNKGNFPGRFSGRQFSNSRSEMNVSTLELGDSALYLCASSLVLAGGTDTQYFGPGTRLTVL.

The V and J genes are TRBV6-4 and TRBJ2-1; D is ambiguous. Between the trimmed V and J ends, which lost 0 bases and 4 bases, there was a span of 4 bases. Germline loops: CDR1 MRHNA, CDR2 SNTAGT. This CDR3 comprises 13 residues. This CDR3 is CASSDSEYNEQFF. For the CDR3, the DNA is TGTGCCAGCAGTGACTCGGAGTACAATGAGCAGTTCTTC.

This rearrangement joins TRBV28 to TRBJ2-2; D is undetermined. Germline-derived CDR1 and CDR2 are MDHEN and SYDVKM. This CDR3 is 14 amino acids long. V lost 6 bases and J 1 base, leaving 9 bases between the germline ends. As DNA, the CDR3 is TGTGCCAGCAGCTCGCCAGGGAACACCGGGGAGCTGTTTTTT. This encodes CASSSPGNTGELFF.

The chain recombines TRBV23-1 with TRBJ2-4, with a tentative D call TRBD1 (6 bases). TRBV23-1 is identified as an open reading frame with a role that is uncertain. V dropped 0 bases and J dropped 0 bases, with 12 bases sitting between them. The CDR3 consists of 17 residues. CDR3 sequence (DNA): TGCGCCAGCAGTCAATCTTACAGGGTACTAGCCAAAAACATTCAGTACTTC. It is translated as CASSQSYRVLAKNIQYF.

This clone was found once. The V gene is TRBV5-6, the J gene TRBJ1-4, with TRBD1 matching 9 bases. Germline V gene data show CDR1 as SGHDT and CDR2 as YYEEEE. This CDR3 is built from 15 residues. With 3 bases clipped from V and 4 bases from J, the junction kept 4 bases outside the gene matches. The CDR3 loop is CASSSTGGINEKLFF. The CDR3 nucleotides are TGTGCCAGCAGCTCGACAGGGGGGATTAATGAAAAACTGTTTTTT.

The chain couples TRBV7-2 to TRBJ2-3; D is uncertain. Germline CDR1 is SGHTA and CDR2 is FQGNSA. This CDR3 has 14 residues. V dropped 1 base and J dropped 2 bases, with 7 bases sitting between them. The CDR3 protein is CASSLEHATDTQYF. The CDR3, as DNA: TGTGCCAGCAGCTTAGAGCACGCCACAGATACGCAGTATTTT.

The V call is TRBV11-2, the J call TRBJ2-7; D unclear. The CDR3 consists of 13 residues. Germline V CDR1 and CDR2: SGHAT, FQNNGV. Trimming took off 0 bases at V and 3 bases at J, with 6 bases between the two ends. The CDR3 DNA is TGTGCCAGCAGCTTAGATCGCGTCTACGAGCAGTACTTC. Translation: CASSLDRVYEQYF.

V usage is TRBV9 and J usage is TRBJ2-5, with 8 bases that match TRBD2. The CDR3 has 16 residues. The ends lost 3 bases at V and 5 bases at J; junction bases unmatched: 12. The germline V gene encodes CDR1 SGDLS and CDR2 YYNGEE. Here the CDR3 DNA reads TGTGCCAGCAGCGCCCCCGGGACTAGGGGTAGGGAGACCCAGTACTTC. It translates to CASSAPGTRGRETQYF.

This sequence joins TRBV4-1 and TRBJ1-2; possible D gene TRBD1, 6 bases. The V gene lost 3 bases and the J gene lost 4 bases, with 12 bases spanning the gap. Germline loops: CDR1 MGHRA, CDR2 YSYEKL. This CDR3 is 14 amino acids long. The DNA of the CDR3 is TGCGCCAGCAGCCAGTCAGGGGTGAGCTATGGCTACACCTTC. Amino acids: CASSQSGVSYGYTF.

This chain connects TRBV6-1 to TRBJ2-1, with D maybe TRBD2 (5 bases). This CDR3 comprises 15 residues. With 8 bases removed from V and 4 bases from J, the gap between germline ends came to 18 bases. The germline V gene encodes CDR1 MNHNS and CDR2 SASEGT. The CDR3 reads CASSIAGNRYNEQFF. In DNA form, the CDR3 reads TGTGCCAGCTCGATAGCCGGGAACCGATACAATGAGCAGTTCTTC.

The rearrangement uses TRBV27 and TRBJ1-2, with 7 bases aligning to TRBD1. The germline V gene has CDR1 MNHEY and CDR2 SMNVEV (reference sequence). V lost 3 bases to trimming and J lost 8 bases; unmatched junction nucleotides: 12. The CDR3 runs to 15 residues. CDR3 sequence reads: CASSFWPSQGGGYTF. The CDR3 DNA reads TGTGCCAGCAGTTTTTGGCCCTCGCAGGGGGGCGGCTACACCTTC.

This rearrangement joins TRBV7-9 to TRBJ1-5; 12 bases line up with TRBD1. Germline assignment: CDR1 SEHNR and CDR2 FQNEAQ (reference sequence). V gave up 3 bases and J gave up 9 bases; unmatched junction bases: 12. This CDR3 contains 17 residues. The CDR3 spells CASSFAGTGGASRPQHF. As DNA, the CDR3 is TGTGCCAGCAGCTTCGCCGGGACAGGGGGCGCGTCCCGGCCCCAGCATTTT.

The chain recombines TRBV11-2 with TRBJ2-1, with D possibly being TRBD2 (5 bases). Trimming cost V 8 bases and J 5 bases, with 19 bases left between them. The CDR3 has 15 residues. In germline, CDR1 is SGHAT, CDR2 FQNNGV. The CDR3 DNA sequence: TGTGCCAGCCTATCCGCCGGGATGGGCGACAATGAGCAGTTCTTC. This sequence encodes CASLSAGMGDNEQFF.

V usage is TRBV7-9 and J usage is TRBJ2-1; 10 nucleotides match TRBD1. Germline V gene data show CDR1 as SEHNR and CDR2 as FQNEAQ (reference sequence). J gave up 1 base and V 1 base, and 7 bases lay outside the gene matches. The CDR3 has 18 residues. The CDR3 region is CASSLGLPGQGSYNEQFF. CDR3 nucleotides: TGTGCCAGCAGCTTAGGCTTACCGGGACAGGGGTCCTACAATGAGCAGTTCTTC. The full variable domain, with the rest looked up from reference TRBV7-9 and TRBJ2-1, is DTGVSQNPRHKITKRGQNVTFRCDPISEHNRLYWYRQTLGQGPEFLTYFQNEAQLEKSRLLSDRFSAERPKGSFSTLEIQRTEQGDSAMYLCASSLGLPGQGSYNEQFFGPGTRLTVL.

The chain joins TRBV27 to TRBJ2-7; 10 bases fit TRBD2. From germline, CDR1 is MNHEY and CDR2 SMNVEV (reference sequence). This CDR3 region has 15 residues. V shed 4 bases and J 1 base; nucleotides not matched to a gene: 4. CDR3 residues: CASSSPGLASYEQYF. The CDR3 DNA sequence: TGTGCCAGCAGTTCTCCGGGACTAGCGTCCTACGAGCAGTACTTC.